What follows describes a single T cell receptor beta chain. In Cohort 3, a recovered donor had either two negative PCRs, clearance, or symptom resolution. This CDR3 is built from 15 residues. Trimming removed 5 bases from V and 5 bases from J; junction bases left unmatched: 5. Germline V lookup: CDR1 SGHTA, CDR2 FQGNSA. Original analysis: It was from reference gene primer amplification that nucleated cell counts were estimated. Measured with immunoSEQ multiplex PCR; TCRdb has only the in-frame clones, and not every one. V, J and clone size were drawn from that table, and D and trimming were deduced from the DNA. The data hold 200,000 to 250,000 clones, with roughly four fifths observed a single time. This sample stems from a study of blood T cell repertoires in COVID-19. Study context: Samples taken during acute and convalescent COVID-19 were collected in the United States, Italy and Spain. PBMCs, B-cell-depleted T cells, or T cells provided the cDNA or gDNA that made up the material.

The V call is TRBV7-2, the J call TRBJ1-4; the match to TRBD1 covers 10 bases. The sequenced sample consisted of PBMCs or T cells enriched from blood (not recorded which). This TCR was recovered from a man in his 60s who had recovered from COVID-19. The chain's CDR3 is CASSTPGQGNEKLFF. CDR3 DNA: TGTGCCAGCAGCACCCCGGGACAGGGGAATGAAAAACTGTTTTTT.